The rows below give T cell receptor beta chains drawn from one sample of a study of shared clonotypes between healthy human individuals. The assay was immunoSEQ multiplex PCR, and TCRdb's table has in-frame clones only and misses some. The sample yields 600,000 to 700,000 clones, 60% to 75% seen once. The sample taken for sequencing was memory CD4+ T cells sorted from blood. Every receptor here comes from a woman aged 25 to 39 in good health. Both conserved end residues are part of each CDR3. D genes are given only for firm matches. Clone size is not always given. Where it is, it says once, few, many or a class for expanded clones.

clone_size: once; d_call: -; j_call: TRBJ1-5; v_call: TRBV19; cdr3_nt: TGTGCCAGTACCTTCACTCAGTTTACCGGCAATCAGCCCCAGCATTTT; cdr3_aa: CASTFTQFTGNQPQHF
clone_size: -; d_call: TRBD2; j_call: TRBJ2-3; v_call: TRBV19; cdr3_nt: TGTGCCAGTAGTGGACTAGTGTTGGGTAAAGATACGCAGTATTTT; cdr3_aa: CASSGLVLGKDTQYF
clone_size: -; d_call: -; j_call: TRBJ2-6; v_call: TRBV7-3; cdr3_nt: TGTGCCATCAGAGGTTCCTCTGGGGCCAACGTCCTGACTTTC; cdr3_aa: CAIRGSSGANVLTF
clone_size: -; d_call: TRBD2; j_call: TRBJ2-2; v_call: TRBV7-6; cdr3_nt: TGTGCCAGCAGCGCTACCGGGACTAGCGAGGGTACCGGGGAGCTGTTTTTT; cdr3_aa: CASSATGTSEGTGELFF
clone_size: -; d_call: -; j_call: TRBJ1-2; v_call: TRBV5-1; cdr3_nt: TGCGCCAGCAGCTCCCAGGGACTGGAGGGCTACACCTTC; cdr3_aa: CASSSQGLEGYTF
clone_size: many; d_call: TRBD2; j_call: TRBJ2-1; v_call: TRBV9; cdr3_nt: TGTGCCAGCAGCGTGAGCGGGAGCGGCCCTGAGCAGTTCTTC; cdr3_aa: CASSVSGSGPEQFF
clone_size: -; d_call: TRBD1; j_call: TRBJ1-2; v_call: TRBV27; cdr3_nt: TGTGCCAGCAGTCCCGGACAGGTCTTGGCCTATGGCTACACCTTC; cdr3_aa: CASSPGQVLAYGYTF
clone_size: -; d_call: -; j_call: TRBJ2-7; v_call: TRBV7-2; cdr3_nt: TGTGCCAGCAGCCAACCCCTCGCGCGCTTATTCTTC; cdr3_aa: CASSQPLARLFF
clone_size: few; d_call: TRBD1; j_call: TRBJ2-7; v_call: TRBV5-4; cdr3_nt: TGTGCCAGCAGCTTGGTGGCTGCAGGGGGCGAGCAGTACTTC; cdr3_aa: CASSLVAAGGEQYF
clone_size: few; d_call: -; j_call: TRBJ2-7; v_call: TRBV6-6; cdr3_nt: TGTGCCAGCAGTTCCTCCGACAGACATCCTAGCGAGCAGTACTTC; cdr3_aa: CASSSSDRHPSEQYF
clone_size: few; d_call: TRBD2; j_call: TRBJ2-1; v_call: TRBV27; cdr3_nt: TGTGCCAGCAGTACGACTAGCGGGAGGGCCCCTGAGCAGTTCTTC; cdr3_aa: CASSTTSGRAPEQFF
clone_size: few; d_call: -; j_call: TRBJ2-1; v_call: TRBV5-1; cdr3_nt: TGCGCCAGCAGCTTGTCCCGAAGATGGGAGCAGTTCTTC; cdr3_aa: CASSLSRRWEQFF
clone_size: few; d_call: TRBD2; j_call: TRBJ2-5; v_call: TRBV5-1; cdr3_nt: TGCGCCAGCAGCACAACTAGCGGGAGATTTCTGGAGACCCAGTACTTC; cdr3_aa: CASSTTSGRFLETQYF
clone_size: -; d_call: TRBD1; j_call: TRBJ2-7; v_call: TRBV6-5; cdr3_nt: TGTGCCAGCAGTTCTTGGACAGGGAACGAGCAGTACTTC; cdr3_aa: CASSSWTGNEQYF
clone_size: once; d_call: TRBD1; j_call: TRBJ1-1; v_call: TRBV11-1; cdr3_nt: TGTGCCAGCAGCCCCCATTTGACAGGGGACACTGAAGCTTTCTTT; cdr3_aa: CASSPHLTGDTEAFF
clone_size: -; d_call: -; j_call: TRBJ1-2; v_call: TRBV28; cdr3_nt: TGTGCCAGCACGCAGAACTATGGCTACACCTTC; cdr3_aa: CASTQNYGYTF
clone_size: -; d_call: -; j_call: TRBJ2-7; v_call: TRBV28; cdr3_nt: TGTGCCAGCAGTTTATCAGCGGTCTACGAGCAGTACTTC; cdr3_aa: CASSLSAVYEQYF
clone_size: -; d_call: -; j_call: TRBJ1-2; v_call: TRBV9; cdr3_nt: TGTGCCAGCAGCGTGGGGAGTTCAGACTATGGCTACACCTTC; cdr3_aa: CASSVGSSDYGYTF
clone_size: -; d_call: -; j_call: TRBJ2-6; v_call: TRBV7-8; cdr3_nt: TGTGCCAGCAGCTTAGAGGGCGAAGGGTTTGGGGCCAACGTCCTGACTTTC; cdr3_aa: CASSLEGEGFGANVLTF
clone_size: -; d_call: -; j_call: TRBJ2-2; v_call: TRBV7-2; cdr3_nt: TGTGCCAGCAGCGCGGGTGGGAGGCGGGAGCTGTTTTTT; cdr3_aa: CASSAGGRRELFF
clone_size: -; d_call: -; j_call: TRBJ2-3; v_call: TRBV5-1; cdr3_nt: TGCGCCAGCAGCTGGGGGGCCGGGACAGAAGTCGATACGCAGTATTTT; cdr3_aa: CASSWGAGTEVDTQYF
clone_size: -; d_call: TRBD1; j_call: TRBJ2-1; v_call: TRBV19; cdr3_nt: TGTGCCAGTGCTCCGGGACAGGGCGACTACAATGAGCAGTTCTTC; cdr3_aa: CASAPGQGDYNEQFF
clone_size: -; d_call: -; j_call: TRBJ2-3; v_call: TRBV7-9; cdr3_nt: TGTGCCAGCAGCCCTGGGCCCAGGGGTTGGACGCAGTATTTT; cdr3_aa: CASSPGPRGWTQYF
clone_size: -; d_call: TRBD2; j_call: TRBJ2-1; v_call: TRBV10-1; cdr3_nt: TGCGCCAGCAGTGTTAGCGGGGCCTACAATGAGCAGTTCTTC; cdr3_aa: CASSVSGAYNEQFF
clone_size: -; d_call: -; j_call: TRBJ2-3; v_call: TRBV4-1; cdr3_nt: TGCGCCAGCAGCCAAGAGTGGAGGGGGGACCGTATCACAGATACGCAGTATTTT; cdr3_aa: CASSQEWRGDRITDTQYF
clone_size: -; d_call: -; j_call: TRBJ2-7; v_call: TRBV5-1; cdr3_nt: TGCGCCAGCAGCTTGGAGGGAATCTACGAGCAGTACTTC; cdr3_aa: CASSLEGIYEQYF
clone_size: -; d_call: TRBD2; j_call: TRBJ2-5; v_call: TRBV7-2; cdr3_nt: TGTGCCAGCAGCAAGGGACTAGCGGAAGAGACCCAGTACTTC; cdr3_aa: CASSKGLAEETQYF
clone_size: -; d_call: -; j_call: TRBJ2-1; v_call: TRBV30; cdr3_nt: TGTGCCTGGACCTGGGGCCGAGAGGATGAGCAGTTCTTC; cdr3_aa: CAWTWGREDEQFF
clone_size: -; d_call: -; j_call: TRBJ2-1; v_call: TRBV25-1; cdr3_nt: TGTGCCAGCAGTAGTAGCGGTCTGGACAATGAGCAGTTCTTC; cdr3_aa: CASSSSGLDNEQFF
clone_size: -; d_call: -; j_call: TRBJ1-2; v_call: TRBV28; cdr3_nt: TGTGCCAGCACTCCTCCCAACCGGGGCTACACCTTC; cdr3_aa: CASTPPNRGYTF
clone_size: -; d_call: -; j_call: TRBJ2-3; v_call: TRBV29-1; cdr3_nt: TGCAGCGTTGTTGGTACAGATACGCAGTATTTT; cdr3_aa: CSVVGTDTQYF
clone_size: -; d_call: TRBD1; j_call: TRBJ1-2; v_call: TRBV28; cdr3_nt: TGTGCCAGCAAGGGCCTCTTTCTGGGGACAGGGCCCAGGGGGAACTATGGCTACACCTTC; cdr3_aa: CASKGLFLGTGPRGNYGYTF
clone_size: -; d_call: TRBD1; j_call: TRBJ2-2; v_call: TRBV27; cdr3_nt: TGTGCCAGCAGTCCGCCCCGACAGGGGTGGCTTACTCGGGATACCGGGGAGCTGTTTTTT; cdr3_aa: CASSPPRQGWLTRDTGELFF
clone_size: -; d_call: -; j_call: TRBJ2-3; v_call: TRBV6-1; cdr3_nt: TGTGCCAGCAGCGAAAACACAGATACGCAGTATTTT; cdr3_aa: CASSENTDTQYF
clone_size: -; d_call: -; j_call: TRBJ1-1; v_call: TRBV6-5; cdr3_nt: TGTGCCAGCAGTTACGACAAATCTACTGAAGCTTTCTTT; cdr3_aa: CASSYDKSTEAFF
clone_size: -; d_call: -; j_call: TRBJ1-5; v_call: TRBV7-2; cdr3_nt: TGTGCCAGCAGCTTAGGCCCTAAGGGGACTACCTACCGGGCGGCCCAGCATTTT; cdr3_aa: CASSLGPKGTTYRAAQHF
clone_size: -; d_call: -; j_call: TRBJ1-2; v_call: TRBV6-1; cdr3_nt: TGTGCCAGCAGTGGGCTGGGGATCACCTATGGCTACACCTTC; cdr3_aa: CASSGLGITYGYTF
clone_size: -; d_call: -; j_call: TRBJ1-1; v_call: TRBV30; cdr3_nt: TGTGCCTGGAGGGACCAGAGAAGGAACACTGAAGCTTTCTTT; cdr3_aa: CAWRDQRRNTEAFF
clone_size: -; d_call: -; j_call: TRBJ2-3; v_call: TRBV4-1; cdr3_nt: TGCGCCAGCAGCCAAGTGAGAGATACGCAGTATTTT; cdr3_aa: CASSQVRDTQYF
clone_size: -; d_call: TRBD1; j_call: TRBJ1-4; v_call: TRBV4-1; cdr3_nt: TGCGCCAGCAGCCAAGATGGGACAGGGTTCACTAATGAAAAACTGTTTTTT; cdr3_aa: CASSQDGTGFTNEKLFF
clone_size: -; d_call: -; j_call: TRBJ2-6; v_call: TRBV29-1; cdr3_nt: TGCAGCGTTGGACAGACCAGCTCTGGGGCCAACGTCCTGACTTTC; cdr3_aa: CSVGQTSSGANVLTF
clone_size: -; d_call: TRBD1; j_call: TRBJ2-3; v_call: TRBV5-6; cdr3_nt: TGTGCCAGCAGCCGAACTCCCTCCAGGGGGCCGGAGGAGGATACGCAGTATTTT; cdr3_aa: CASSRTPSRGPEEDTQYF
clone_size: -; d_call: TRBD1; j_call: TRBJ1-1; v_call: TRBV18; cdr3_nt: TGTGCCAGCTCACGAGGGACAGGGGGGACTGAAGCTTTCTTT; cdr3_aa: CASSRGTGGTEAFF
clone_size: -; d_call: -; j_call: TRBJ2-7; v_call: TRBV29-1; cdr3_nt: TGCAGCGTTGAACGGTATCAGGGCTCCTACGAGCAGTACTTC; cdr3_aa: CSVERYQGSYEQYF
clone_size: few; d_call: TRBD1; j_call: TRBJ1-5; v_call: TRBV29-1; cdr3_nt: TGCAGCGTTGGGACAGGGGCCGGGCAGCCCCAGCATTTT; cdr3_aa: CSVGTGAGQPQHF
clone_size: few; d_call: -; j_call: TRBJ2-2; v_call: TRBV25-1; cdr3_nt: TGTGCCAGCAGTACGACAACCGGGACTGTGAACACCGGGGAGCTGTTTTTT; cdr3_aa: CASSTTTGTVNTGELFF
clone_size: -; d_call: TRBD2; j_call: TRBJ2-7; v_call: TRBV6-1; cdr3_nt: TGTGCCGGGGGACATAAAGCGGGAGGGACCTACGAGCAGTACTTC; cdr3_aa: CAGGHKAGGTYEQYF
clone_size: few; d_call: -; j_call: TRBJ1-1; v_call: TRBV28; cdr3_nt: TGTGCCAGCAGTCCTCTTGGGGGGCTGGATATCACTGAAGCTTTCTTT; cdr3_aa: CASSPLGGLDITEAFF
clone_size: -; d_call: -; j_call: TRBJ1-1; v_call: TRBV29-1; cdr3_nt: TGCAGCGTTGCGGTCAGTTACAACACTGAAGCTTTCTTT; cdr3_aa: CSVAVSYNTEAFF
clone_size: -; d_call: TRBD1; j_call: TRBJ1-5; v_call: TRBV28; cdr3_nt: TGTGCCAGCAGGATACAGGGGGATCAGCCCCAGCATTTT; cdr3_aa: CASRIQGDQPQHF